At least ten counts were recorded for the clone carrying this TCR beta chain. TCRdb redid the calling of the RT-PCR reads with MiXCR, one entry per CDR3 protein. Of 500,000 to 550,000 distinct CDR3 sequences listed, around a quarter were seen once; the top ten hold 2.8%. This sample was included in a study of response to subunit inactivated influenza vaccine. Germline CDR1 reads DFQATT; CDR2 reads SNEGSKA (reference sequence). This CDR3 has 15 amino acids. V trimming: 4 bases; J trimming: 7 bases; junction bases outside the gene matches: 9. The same data also contributed to another study, on T cells expressing NK-cell markers. That publication notes: UMIs accompanied the 5'RACE template switching by which TCR beta cDNA was made. The study sequenced eight donors, seven HCMV-seropositive and one seronegative. In several donors, dominant CD3+CD56+NKG2C+ clonotypes ranked among the top 10 CD8+ clonotypes. The leading position in the CD3+CD56-NKG2C+ fraction of several donors also went to these clonotypes.

The chain carries TRBV20-1 and TRBJ1-6; TRBD1 matches at 8 bases. This receptor was obtained from a man aged 50 to 60 who received an inactivated influenza vaccine. The sample in question was CD4+ T cells sorted from PBMCs, obtained roughly 12 days after vaccination. As DNA, the CDR3 is TGCAGTGCTAAGCTGGGACAGGCTAGCAATTCACCCCTCCACTTT. It yields the protein CSAKLGQASNSPLHF.